The source of this TCR beta chain is a study of T-cell reconstitution after alpha-beta-depleted transplantation in children. Germline V CDR1 and CDR2: DFQATT, SNEGSKA (reference sequence). Trimming at V came to 6 bases and at J to 5 bases, leaving 16 bases not matched to a gene. This CDR3 is built from 16 residues. Study results and limitations: After transplant, at about two months, alpha-beta T cells were reportedly derived from several hundred expanded graft clones. One year post-transplant, T-cell counts and diversity were largely derived from T cells produced anew. Day-60 TCRbeta diversity that was high in some patients was derived from surviving recipient T cells and thymic progenitors.

Unique molecular identifiers were built into the TCRbeta library. TCRdb called the PCR reads again in MiXCR, with one record for every CDR3 protein. The top ten clones hold 6.3% of a sample with around 240,000 distinct CDR3 sequences, roughly 8.2% of them seen once. This clonotype has ten or more counts. As yet, its antigen is unknown. This TCR came from a male patient younger than 18 who had a stem cell transplant for acute lymphoblastic leukemia, so the T cells may come from the graft donor. The V call is TRBV20-1, the J call TRBJ2-5; 9 nucleotides align to TRBD1. This sample comprised PBMCs, mostly from graft donor cells, obtained 180 days after TCRalphabeta/CD19-depleted stem cell transplant. The CDR3: CSAYYRGRLNGETQYF. The CDR3, as DNA: TGCAGTGCCTACTACAGGGGGCGATTAAACGGGGAGACCCAGTACTTC.